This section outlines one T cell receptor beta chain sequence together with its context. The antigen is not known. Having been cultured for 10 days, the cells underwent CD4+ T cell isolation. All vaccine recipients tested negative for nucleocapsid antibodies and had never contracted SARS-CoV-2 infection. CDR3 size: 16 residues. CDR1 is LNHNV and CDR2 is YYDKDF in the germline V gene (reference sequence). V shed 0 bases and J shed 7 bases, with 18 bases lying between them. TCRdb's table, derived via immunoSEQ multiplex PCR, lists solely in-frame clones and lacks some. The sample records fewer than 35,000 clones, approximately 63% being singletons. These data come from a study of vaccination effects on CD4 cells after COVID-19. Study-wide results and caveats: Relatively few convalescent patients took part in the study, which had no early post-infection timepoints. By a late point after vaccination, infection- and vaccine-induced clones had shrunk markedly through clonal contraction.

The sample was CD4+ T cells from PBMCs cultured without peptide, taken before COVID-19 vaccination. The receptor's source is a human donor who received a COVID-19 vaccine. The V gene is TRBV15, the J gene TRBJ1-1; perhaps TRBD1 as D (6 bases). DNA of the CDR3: TGTGCCACCAGCAGAGAACCCTCAGGGCCCAGGGGTGAAGCTTTCTTT. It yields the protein CATSREPSGPRGEAFF.